This T cell receptor beta chain was captured by sequencing in a study of blood T cell repertoires in COVID-19. Study background: From the United States, Italy and Spain came samples of acute and convalescent COVID-19. PBMCs, B-cell-depleted T cells, or T cells provided the cDNA or gDNA that made up the material.

TCRdb's copy holds only in-frame clones and misses some; the assay was immunoSEQ multiplex PCR. The data hold about 280,000 clones, with less than 90% observed a single time. V was cut by 3 bases and J by 7 bases, with 14 bases left in between. The CDR3 has 13 residues. CDR1 SGDLS and CDR2 YYNGEE come from the germline V gene. The chain is built from TRBV9 and TRBJ2-7; D may be TRBD2 (6 bases). This TCR came from a woman in her 70s with COVID-19, enrolled during active disease. Sequencing was done on a sample of peripheral blood. CDR3 DNA: TGTGCCAGCAGCGCGGGGGACCTTAAAGAGCAGTACTTC. Translating gives CASSAGDLKEQYF.